The present TCR beta chain was sequenced within a study of blood T cell repertoires in COVID-19. This clone was seen once. Method: immunoSEQ multiplex PCR; TCRdb's copy keeps in-frame clones and lacks some. The data contain a few hundred thousand clones, approximately 86% of them singletons. The CDR3 contains 15 residues. CDR1 and CDR2 from the germline V gene are SGHTA and FQGNSA. Trimming at V came to 0 bases and at J to 10 bases, leaving 6 bases not matched to a gene. This receptor was taken from a young woman who had recovered from COVID-19. This chain joins TRBV7-2 and TRBJ1-6; TRBD1 matches 7 bases. The sequenced sample was PBMCs or T cells enriched from blood (not recorded which). This chain's CDR3 is CASSLAGGARSPLHF. The CDR3, as DNA: TGTGCCAGCAGCTTAGCAGGGGGCGCAAGGTCACCCCTCCACTTT.